This is a list of T cell receptor beta chains from one sample in a study of T cells in Graves' hyperthyroidism and ophthalmopathy. TCRdb re-derived calls from the multiplex PCR reads in MiXCR, one entry per CDR3 protein. The table includes approximately 530,000 distinct CDR3 sequences, around 15% detected once. Sequencing used blood. These receptors all come from a woman under 30 with Graves' hyperthyroidism. The CDR3 runs from the conserved cysteine through the conserved F or W. The D gene is left open where the match is weak. Expanded clones get a size class; other rows say once, few or many, or leave the size out.

d_call: TRBD1; v_call: TRBV7-8; j_call: TRBJ2-3; clone_size: many; cdr3_aa: CASTAGTGRDTQYF; cdr3_nt: TGTGCCAGTACCGCCGGGACAGGGCGGGATACGCAGTATTTT
d_call: TRBD1; v_call: TRBV4-3; j_call: TRBJ1-1; clone_size: .; cdr3_aa: CASSLLQGDTEAFF; cdr3_nt: TGCGCCAGCAGCCTTTTACAGGGGGACACTGAAGCTTTCTTT
d_call: .; v_call: TRBV9; j_call: TRBJ2-6; clone_size: few; cdr3_aa: CASSPPRVRTNSGANVLTF; cdr3_nt: TGTGCCAGCAGCCCCCCCAGAGTCAGGACCAACTCTGGGGCCAACGTCCTGACTTTC
d_call: .; v_call: TRBV28; j_call: TRBJ1-2; clone_size: many; cdr3_aa: CASSLWDEVYGYTF; cdr3_nt: TGTGCCAGCAGTTTATGGGACGAAGTCTATGGCTACACCTTC
d_call: TRBD2; v_call: TRBV18; j_call: TRBJ2-2; clone_size: .; cdr3_aa: CASSSTTSMNTGELFF; cdr3_nt: TGTGCCAGCTCATCAACGACTAGCATGAACACCGGGGAGCTGTTTTTT
d_call: TRBD1; v_call: TRBV30; j_call: TRBJ1-1; clone_size: many; cdr3_aa: CAWTGQGWGDTEAFF; cdr3_nt: TGTGCCTGGACGGGACAGGGATGGGGGGACACTGAAGCTTTCTTT
d_call: .; v_call: TRBV27; j_call: TRBJ2-4; clone_size: many; cdr3_aa: CASSLAAGLTSDKNIQYF; cdr3_nt: TGTGCCAGCAGTTTAGCGGCAGGGTTGACATCCGACAAAAACATTCAGTACTTC
d_call: .; v_call: TRBV7-4; j_call: TRBJ1-4; clone_size: few; cdr3_aa: CASSWGSRANEKLFF; cdr3_nt: TGTGCCAGCAGCTGGGGCAGTAGGGCTAATGAAAAACTGTTTTTT
d_call: .; v_call: TRBV7-9; j_call: TRBJ2-2; clone_size: .; cdr3_aa: CASSLVEAGELFF; cdr3_nt: TGTGCCAGCAGCTTAGTCGAGGCCGGGGAGCTGTTTTTT
d_call: .; v_call: TRBV12-3/TRBV12-4; j_call: TRBJ1-2; clone_size: many; cdr3_aa: CASRRQASRNYGYTF; cdr3_nt: TGTGCCAGCAGAAGACAGGCGTCAAGGAACTATGGCTACACCTTC
d_call: TRBD2; v_call: TRBV28; j_call: TRBJ2-3; clone_size: many; cdr3_aa: CASSQGGSTDTQYF; cdr3_nt: TGTGCCAGCAGCCAGGGAGGGAGCACAGATACGCAGTATTTT
d_call: TRBD1; v_call: TRBV24-1; j_call: TRBJ2-3; clone_size: many; cdr3_aa: CATTDRGTDTQYF; cdr3_nt: TGTGCCACCACGGACAGGGGAACAGATACGCAGTATTTT
d_call: .; v_call: TRBV14; j_call: TRBJ1-1; clone_size: few; cdr3_aa: CASSLSRGDEAFF; cdr3_nt: TGTGCCAGCAGCCTGAGTCGGGGGGACGAAGCTTTCTTT
d_call: TRBD1; v_call: TRBV2; j_call: TRBJ2-1; clone_size: many; cdr3_aa: CANAPDRGYNEQFF; cdr3_nt: TGTGCCAACGCCCCGGACAGGGGTTACAATGAGCAGTTCTTC
d_call: .; v_call: TRBV5-1; j_call: TRBJ1-1; clone_size: few; cdr3_aa: CASSDQVAPRAFF; cdr3_nt: TGCGCCAGCAGCGACCAGGTCGCCCCGAGGGCTTTCTTT
d_call: TRBD1; v_call: TRBV18; j_call: TRBJ1-1; clone_size: many; cdr3_aa: CASSPQGADTEAFF; cdr3_nt: TGTGCCAGCTCACCACAGGGGGCGGACACTGAAGCTTTCTTT
d_call: TRBD2; v_call: TRBV20-1; j_call: TRBJ2-7; clone_size: many; cdr3_aa: CSARDPSGMGGEQYF; cdr3_nt: TGCAGTGCTAGAGACCCTAGCGGGATGGGGGGAGAGCAGTACTTC
d_call: .; v_call: TRBV5-1; j_call: TRBJ2-5; clone_size: .; cdr3_aa: CASSPLAQETQYF; cdr3_nt: TGCGCCAGCAGCCCTCTTGCCCAAGAGACCCAGTACTTC
d_call: .; v_call: TRBV10-3; j_call: TRBJ2-1; clone_size: many; cdr3_aa: CAISVTGTPAPSYNEQFF; cdr3_nt: TGTGCCATCAGTGTTACCGGGACGCCGGCCCCCTCCTACAATGAGCAGTTCTTC
d_call: .; v_call: TRBV14; j_call: TRBJ2-1; clone_size: .; cdr3_aa: CASSQIPRQNNEQFF; cdr3_nt: TGTGCCAGCAGCCAAATCCCTCGACAGAACAATGAGCAGTTCTTC